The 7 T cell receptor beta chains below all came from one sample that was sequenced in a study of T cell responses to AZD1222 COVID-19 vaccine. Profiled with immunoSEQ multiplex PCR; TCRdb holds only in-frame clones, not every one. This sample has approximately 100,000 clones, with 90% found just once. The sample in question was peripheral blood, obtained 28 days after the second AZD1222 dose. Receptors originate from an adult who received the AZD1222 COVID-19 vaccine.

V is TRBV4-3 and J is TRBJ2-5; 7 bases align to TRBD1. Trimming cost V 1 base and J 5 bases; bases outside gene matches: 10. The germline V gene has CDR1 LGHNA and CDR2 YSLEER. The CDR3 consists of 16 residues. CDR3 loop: CASSQGGRQGVETQYF. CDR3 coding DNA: TGCGCCAGCAGCCAAGGTGGGAGACAGGGTGTCGAGACCCAGTACTTC.

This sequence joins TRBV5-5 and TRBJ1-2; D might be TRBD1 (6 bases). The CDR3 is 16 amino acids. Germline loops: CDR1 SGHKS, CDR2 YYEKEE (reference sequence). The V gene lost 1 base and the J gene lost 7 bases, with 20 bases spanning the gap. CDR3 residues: CASSLTPLTGPGGYTF. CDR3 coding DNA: TGTGCCAGCAGCTTGACCCCGTTGACAGGTCCGGGTGGCTACACCTTC.

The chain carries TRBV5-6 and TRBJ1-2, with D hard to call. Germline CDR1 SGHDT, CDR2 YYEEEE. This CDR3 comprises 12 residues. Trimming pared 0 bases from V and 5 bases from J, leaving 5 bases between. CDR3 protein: CASSLAGYGYTF. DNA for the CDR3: TGTGCCAGCAGCTTGGCCGGTTATGGCTACACCTTC.

CDR3 sequence (DNA): TGTGCCAGTAGTAGCGGGGGTTCTGACTATGGCTACACCTTC. Translation: CASSSGGSDYGYTF. This chain uses TRBV19 with TRBJ1-2; weak D call: TRBD1 (5 bases). This CDR3 spans 14 amino acids. From germline, CDR1 is LNHDA and CDR2 SQIVND (reference sequence). V was clipped by 4 bases and J by 3 bases, with 12 bases between them.

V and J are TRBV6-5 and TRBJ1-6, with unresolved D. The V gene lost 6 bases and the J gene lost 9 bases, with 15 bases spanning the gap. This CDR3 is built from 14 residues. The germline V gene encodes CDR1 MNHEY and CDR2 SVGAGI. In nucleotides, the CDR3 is TGTGCCAGCAGCTACGGACCTAGTGGTTCACCCCTCCACTTT. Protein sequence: CASSYGPSGSPLHF.

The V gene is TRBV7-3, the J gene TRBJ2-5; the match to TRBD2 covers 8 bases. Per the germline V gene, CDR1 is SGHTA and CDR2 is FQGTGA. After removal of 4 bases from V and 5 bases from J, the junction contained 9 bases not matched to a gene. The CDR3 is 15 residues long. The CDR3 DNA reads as TGTGCCAGCAGCTGGGTAGCGGGGCCGAGGGAGACCCAGTACTTC. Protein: CASSWVAGPRETQYF.

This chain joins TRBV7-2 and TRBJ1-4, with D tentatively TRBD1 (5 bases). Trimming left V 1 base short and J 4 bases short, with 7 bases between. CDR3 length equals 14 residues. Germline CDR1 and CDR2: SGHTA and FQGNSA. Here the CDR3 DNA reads TGTGCCAGCAGCTTAGTGGGGGGTAATGAAAAACTGTTTTTT. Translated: CASSLVGGNEKLFF.